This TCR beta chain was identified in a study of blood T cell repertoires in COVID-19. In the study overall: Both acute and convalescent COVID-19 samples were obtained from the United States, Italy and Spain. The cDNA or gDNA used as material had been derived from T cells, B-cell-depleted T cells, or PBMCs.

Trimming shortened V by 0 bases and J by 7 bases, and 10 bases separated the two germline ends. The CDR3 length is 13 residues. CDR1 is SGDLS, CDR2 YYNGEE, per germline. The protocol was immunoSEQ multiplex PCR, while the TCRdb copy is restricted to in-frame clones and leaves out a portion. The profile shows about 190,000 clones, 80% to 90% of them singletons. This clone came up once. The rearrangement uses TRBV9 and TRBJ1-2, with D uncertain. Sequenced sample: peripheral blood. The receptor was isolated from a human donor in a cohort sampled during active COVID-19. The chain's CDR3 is CASSVEEVSGYTF. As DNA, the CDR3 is TGTGCCAGCAGCGTAGAGGAGGTTTCTGGCTACACCTTC.